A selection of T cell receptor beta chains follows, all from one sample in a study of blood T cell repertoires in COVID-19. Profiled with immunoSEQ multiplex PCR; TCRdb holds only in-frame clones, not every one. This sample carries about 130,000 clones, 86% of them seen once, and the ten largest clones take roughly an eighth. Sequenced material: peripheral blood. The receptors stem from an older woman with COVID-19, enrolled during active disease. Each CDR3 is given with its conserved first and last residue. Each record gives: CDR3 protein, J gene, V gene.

CASSPGDSAHSPLHF	TRBJ1-6	TRBV7-9
CASSRQGALGTEAFF	TRBJ1-1	TRBV6-5
CASRTESRYGYTF	TRBJ1-2	TRBV28
CASSRQGTTDTQYF	TRBJ2-3	TRBV5-4
CAIRVDRGFTGELFF	TRBJ2-2	TRBV10-3
CASSQESWESYGYTF	TRBJ1-2	TRBV3-1/TRBV3-2
CASRDTDRGIMNSPLHF	TRBJ1-6	TRBV6-4
CASGQRGLNTEAFF	TRBJ1-1	TRBV9
CASSLARTNQETQYF	TRBJ2-5	TRBV7-9
CASSLGLAKNTGELFF	TRBJ2-2	TRBV7-3
CASRATGYNEKLFF	TRBJ1-4	TRBV2
CASSWRTGGSYNEQFF	TRBJ2-1	TRBV5-1
CASSQVGTGISPLHF	TRBJ1-6	TRBV4-2
CASSFVSSEEKLFF	TRBJ1-4	TRBV6-5
CASSEDSAPSYEQYF	TRBJ2-7	TRBV2
CASKRGMGAETQYF	TRBJ2-5	TRBV19
CASRKTGPGHNEQFF	TRBJ2-1	TRBV6-5
CASSLWGAQEETQYF	TRBJ2-5	TRBV28
CATSSHSGTGTYGYTF	TRBJ1-2	TRBV15
CASSTGPRDEQFF	TRBJ2-1	TRBV9
CSVEGGTGNEKLFF	TRBJ1-4	TRBV29-1
CASSWGTSGGWETQYF	TRBJ2-5	TRBV7-8
CARGTGVVEQFF	TRBJ2-1	TRBV23-1
CASSQAGTVFETQYF	TRBJ2-5	TRBV3-1/TRBV3-2
CASSETSVYEQYF	TRBJ2-7	TRBV18
CASSQRQQGIYGYTF	TRBJ1-2	TRBV3-1/TRBV3-2
CASSLVHSQRGEAFF	TRBJ1-1	TRBV5-1
CASSLESSTDTQYF	TRBJ2-3	TRBV11-3
CASSLWPGDSGANVLTF	TRBJ2-6	TRBV5-6
CASSDGRVDSNQPQHF	TRBJ1-5	TRBV2
CASGKQGAGDTQYF	TRBJ2-3	TRBV2
CASGQDENIQYF	TRBJ2-4	TRBV18
CASNLDSRNEKLFF	TRBJ1-4	TRBV28
CASSPPRPTGYEQYF	TRBJ2-7	TRBV18
CASSAGGEGNSPLHF	TRBJ1-6	TRBV2
CASSIGGLAGGHFNEQFF	TRBJ2-1	TRBV19
CASSSREGTGELFF	TRBJ2-2	TRBV2